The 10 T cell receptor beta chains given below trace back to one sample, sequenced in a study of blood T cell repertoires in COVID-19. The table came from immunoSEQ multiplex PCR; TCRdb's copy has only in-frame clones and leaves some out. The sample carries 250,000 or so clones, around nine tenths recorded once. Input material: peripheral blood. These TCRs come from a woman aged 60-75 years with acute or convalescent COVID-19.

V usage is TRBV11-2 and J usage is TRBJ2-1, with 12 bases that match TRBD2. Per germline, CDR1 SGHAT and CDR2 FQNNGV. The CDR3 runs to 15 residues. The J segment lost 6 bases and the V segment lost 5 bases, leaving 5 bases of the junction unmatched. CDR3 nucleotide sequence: TGTGCCAGCAGCCCCCTAGCGGGGGGGCGCAATGAGCAGTTCTTC. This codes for CASSPLAGGRNEQFF. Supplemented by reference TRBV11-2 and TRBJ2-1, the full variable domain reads EAGVAQSPRYKIIEKRQSVAFWCNPISGHATLYWYQQILGQGPKLLIQFQNNGVVDDSQLPKDRFSAERLKGVDSTLKIQPAKLEDSAVYLCASSPLAGGRNEQFFGPGTRLTVL.

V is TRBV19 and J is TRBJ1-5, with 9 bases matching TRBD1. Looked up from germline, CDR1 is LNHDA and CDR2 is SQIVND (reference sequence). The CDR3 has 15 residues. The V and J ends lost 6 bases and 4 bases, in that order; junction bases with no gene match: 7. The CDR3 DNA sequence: TGTGCCAGTAGAAATACCGGGACAGGGAATCAGCCCCAGCATTTT. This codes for CASRNTGTGNQPQHF.

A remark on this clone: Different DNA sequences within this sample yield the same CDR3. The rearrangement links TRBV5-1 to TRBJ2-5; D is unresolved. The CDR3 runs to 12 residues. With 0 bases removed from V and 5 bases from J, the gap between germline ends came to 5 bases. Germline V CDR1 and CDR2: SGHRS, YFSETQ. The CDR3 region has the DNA TGCGCCAGCAGCTTGGTACGGGAGACCCAGTACTTC. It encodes CASSLVRETQYF.

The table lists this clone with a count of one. DNA of the CDR3: TGTGCCACCAGCAGAGATGCGGGATCGAATGAAAAACTGTTTTTT. Amino acids: CATSRDAGSNEKLFF. The chain joins TRBV15 to TRBJ1-4; D is undetermined. V was shortened by 0 bases and J by 5 bases, with 10 bases between the two germline ends. The CDR3 runs 15 residues. CDR1 is LNHNV and CDR2 is YYDKDF in the germline V gene (reference sequence). Supplemented by reference TRBV15 and TRBJ1-4, the full variable domain reads DAMVIQNPRYQVTQFGKPVTLSCSQTLNHNVMYWYQQKSSQAPKLLFHYYDKDFNNEADTPDNFQSRRPNTSFCFLDIRSPGLGDTAMYLCATSRDAGSNEKLFFGSGTQLSVL.

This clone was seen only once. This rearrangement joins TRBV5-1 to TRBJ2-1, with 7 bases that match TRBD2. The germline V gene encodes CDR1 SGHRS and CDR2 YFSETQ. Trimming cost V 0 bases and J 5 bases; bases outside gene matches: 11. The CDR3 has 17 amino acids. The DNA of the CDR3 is TGCGCCAGCAGCTTGGACCCCATTCGCGGGAGTAACAATGAGCAGTTCTTC. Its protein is CASSLDPIRGSNNEQFF.

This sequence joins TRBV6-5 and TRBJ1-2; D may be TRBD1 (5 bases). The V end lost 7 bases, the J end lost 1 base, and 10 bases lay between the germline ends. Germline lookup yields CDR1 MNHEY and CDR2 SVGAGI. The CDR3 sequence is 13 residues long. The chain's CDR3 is CASNAGYNYGYTF. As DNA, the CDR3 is TGTGCCAGCAACGCAGGGTATAACTATGGCTACACCTTC.

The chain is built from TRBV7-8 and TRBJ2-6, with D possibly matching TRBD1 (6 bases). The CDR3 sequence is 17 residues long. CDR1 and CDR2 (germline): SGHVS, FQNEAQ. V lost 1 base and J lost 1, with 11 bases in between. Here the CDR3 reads CASSLGQGRSGANVLTF. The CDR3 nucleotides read TGTGCCAGCAGCTTAGGCCAGGGGAGATCTGGGGCCAACGTCCTGACTTTC.

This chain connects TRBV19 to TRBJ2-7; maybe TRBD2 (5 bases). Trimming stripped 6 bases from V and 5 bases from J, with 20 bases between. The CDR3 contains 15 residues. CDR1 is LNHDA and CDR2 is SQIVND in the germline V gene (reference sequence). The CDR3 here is CASSGRGPSVDEQYF. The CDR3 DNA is TGTGCCAGTAGCGGTAGAGGGCCATCAGTGGACGAGCAGTACTTC.

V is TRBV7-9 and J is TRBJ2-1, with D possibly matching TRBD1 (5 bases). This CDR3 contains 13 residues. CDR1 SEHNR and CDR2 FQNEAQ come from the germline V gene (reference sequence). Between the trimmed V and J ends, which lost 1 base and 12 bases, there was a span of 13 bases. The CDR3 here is CASSLDYRLGQFF. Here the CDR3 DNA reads TGTGCCAGCAGCTTAGATTACAGGCTGGGGCAGTTCTTC.

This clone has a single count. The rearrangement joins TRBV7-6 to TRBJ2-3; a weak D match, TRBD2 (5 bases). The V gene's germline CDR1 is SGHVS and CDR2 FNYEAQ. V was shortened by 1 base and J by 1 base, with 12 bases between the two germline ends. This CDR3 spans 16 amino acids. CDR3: CASSLEAALRTDTQYF. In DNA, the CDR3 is TGTGCCAGCAGCTTAGAAGCGGCCCTGCGCACAGATACGCAGTATTTT.